The 3 T cell receptor beta chains listed next were all sequenced from one sample in a study of early T cells in non-severe SARS-CoV-2 infection. Via MiXCR, TCRdb re-called the 5' RACE reads, giving one row per CDR3 protein. Of about 79,000 distinct CDR3 sequences listed, 13% were seen once; the top ten hold approximately 6.5%. Sequenced: whole blood. Every receptor here comes from an adult who was a healthcare worker with PCR-confirmed SARS-CoV-2 infection or an uninfected control (not recorded which).

There are many counts of this clonotype. The chain uses TRBV20-1 and TRBJ2-3; D unclear. Germline values: CDR1 DFQATT, CDR2 SNEGSKA (reference sequence). The length of the CDR3 is 13 residues. The ends were cut back, 3 bases at V and 5 bases at J, with 12 bases in the middle. The CDR3 protein is CSASVRIQDTQYF. Here the CDR3 DNA reads TGCAGTGCTAGTGTCAGGATCCAAGATACGCAGTATTTT.

The chain joins TRBV6-1 to TRBJ1-1; the D gene is possibly TRBD1 (6 bases). Trimming left V 7 bases short and J 4 bases short, with 16 bases between. The CDR3 consists of 14 residues. Per the germline V gene, CDR1 is MNHNS and CDR2 is SASEGT. CDR3 sequence reads: CASTVQGGFTEAFF. In nucleotides, the CDR3 is TGTGCCAGCACTGTACAGGGCGGATTCACTGAAGCTTTCTTT.

The table lists this clonotype with a few counts. CDR3 sequence (DNA): TGCAGTGCTAGAGGATTAGCCAAAAACATTCAGTACTTC. Protein product: CSARGLAKNIQYF. The J gene is TRBJ2-4, the V gene TRBV20-1, with D unresolved. The CDR3 totals 13 residues. Trimming took 1 base from V and 0 from J, leaving 4 bases between them. From germline, CDR1 is DFQATT and CDR2 SNEGSKA (reference sequence).